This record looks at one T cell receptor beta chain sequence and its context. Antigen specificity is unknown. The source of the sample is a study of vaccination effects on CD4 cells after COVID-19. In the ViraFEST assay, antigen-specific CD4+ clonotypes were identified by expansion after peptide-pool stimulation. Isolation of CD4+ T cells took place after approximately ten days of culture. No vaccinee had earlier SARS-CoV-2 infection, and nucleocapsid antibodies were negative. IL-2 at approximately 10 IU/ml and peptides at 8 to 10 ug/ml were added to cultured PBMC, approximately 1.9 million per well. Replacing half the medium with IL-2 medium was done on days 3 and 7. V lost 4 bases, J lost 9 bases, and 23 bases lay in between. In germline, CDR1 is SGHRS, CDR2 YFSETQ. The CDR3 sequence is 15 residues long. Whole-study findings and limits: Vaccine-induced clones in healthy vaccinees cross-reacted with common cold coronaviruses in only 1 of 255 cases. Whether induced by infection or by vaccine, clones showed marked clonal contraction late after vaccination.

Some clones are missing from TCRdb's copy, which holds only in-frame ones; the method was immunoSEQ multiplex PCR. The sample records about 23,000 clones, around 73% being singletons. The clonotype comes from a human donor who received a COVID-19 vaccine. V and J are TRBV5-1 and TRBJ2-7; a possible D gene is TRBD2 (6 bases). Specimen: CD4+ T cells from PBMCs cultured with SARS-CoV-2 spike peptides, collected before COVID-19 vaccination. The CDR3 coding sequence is TGCGCCAGCAGCCTCAATTCTCCGGGACTGACAACGCAGTACTTC. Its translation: CASSLNSPGLTTQYF.